This T cell receptor beta chain was captured in a study of T-cell memory formation after mild COVID-19. Study background: TCR clusters largely stayed donor specific.

Study-level points and caveats: Later expanders leaned CD4+, whereas day 15 to 85 contracting clones were balanced CD4/CD8. Some clones that responded turned up in pre-infection memory, which suggests that cross-reactive memory joined in.

Germline assignment: CDR1 ENHRY and CDR2 SYGVKD. V trimming: 7 bases; J trimming: 6 bases; junction bases outside the gene matches: 17. This CDR3 is built from 20 residues. As for this clonotype: Its antigen is as yet unknown.

5'RACE primed from the constant segment yielded TCR alpha and TCR beta cDNA libraries bearing sample barcodes and UMIs. MiXCR, run by TCRdb on the 5' RACE reads, gives a single entry per CDR3 protein. The data hold fewer than 350,000 distinct CDR3 sequences, with more than 15% observed a single time. Sequencing input: PBMCs or a T cell subset sorted from them (not recorded which). This sequence joins TRBV10-3 and TRBJ2-2, with 16 bases identical to TRBD2. The sequence came from a man younger than 35 who had mild COVID-19 (a few samples of this study predate the infection). Cell type and time point are not known. The CDR3 bases are TGTGCCATCACCCCTCGAGGGGGACTAGCGGGGGGGCCCAAAGCCGGGGAGCTGTTTTTT. Translated, it gives CAITPRGGLAGGPKAGELFF.